The source of this T cell receptor beta chain is a study of identical twins. Study conclusions and caveats: In cord blood, abundant beta clonotypes had fewer insertions; memory showed no trend.

V was pared by 4 bases and J by 3 bases, with 7 bases of the junction left unmatched. In germline, CDR1 is SGDLS, CDR2 YYNGEE. This CDR3 comprises 15 residues. This clonotype was picked up many times. The antigen is not known. TCRdb re-analysed the 5' RACE reads in MiXCR, keeping a single row per CDR3 protein. The table lists 350,000 to 500,000 distinct CDR3 sequences, approximately 17% of them singletons. This clonotype originated in a man aged 50 to 59 in good health. V and J are TRBV9 and TRBJ1-3, with TRBD1 matching 7 bases. Source material: naive T cells sorted from blood. The CDR3 here is CASSPGTVGGNTIYF. CDR3 DNA: TGTGCCAGCAGCCCCGGGACAGTAGGTGGAAACACCATATATTTT.